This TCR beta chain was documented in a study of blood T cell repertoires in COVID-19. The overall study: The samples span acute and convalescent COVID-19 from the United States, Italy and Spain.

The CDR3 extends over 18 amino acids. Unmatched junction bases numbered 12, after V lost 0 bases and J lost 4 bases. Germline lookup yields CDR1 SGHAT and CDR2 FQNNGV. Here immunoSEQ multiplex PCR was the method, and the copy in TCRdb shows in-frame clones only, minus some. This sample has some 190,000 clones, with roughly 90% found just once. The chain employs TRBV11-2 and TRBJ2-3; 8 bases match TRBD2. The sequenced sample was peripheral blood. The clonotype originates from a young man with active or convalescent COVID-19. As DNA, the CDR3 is TGTGCCAGCAGCTTAGATGGGGCAGCGGGAGCCCCCCCAGATACGCAGTATTTT. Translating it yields CASSLDGAAGAPPDTQYF.